This entry features one T cell receptor (beta chain) sequence. Methods used by the authors: It was from reference gene primer amplification that nucleated cell counts were estimated. Using immunoSEQ multiplex PCR, the repertoire was profiled, and TCRdb retains in-frame clones only, with some absent. V and J calls and clone size follow that table, whereas D and trimming were derived from the DNA. In the table there are roughly 64,000 clones, 65% to 90% of which are singletons. This record comes from a study of blood T cell repertoires in COVID-19. Study information: Donors in the United States, Italy and Spain gave samples during acute or convalescent COVID-19.

This CDR3 contains 15 residues. V shed 4 bases and J 2 bases; nucleotides not matched to a gene: 3. Germline values: CDR1 MGHRA, CDR2 YSYEKL. The receptor's source is a woman aged 60-75 years with acute or convalescent COVID-19. Sequencing was carried out using peripheral blood. This chain joins TRBV4-1 and TRBJ1-4, with 8 bases aligning to TRBD1. The CDR3 is CASSLRTGTNEKLFF. Written as DNA, the CDR3 is TGCGCCAGCAGCCTAAGGACAGGGACTAATGAAAAACTGTTTTTT.